This TCR beta chain came from a study of blood T cell repertoires in COVID-19. Overall study context: PBMCs, B-cell-depleted T cells, or T cells were the source of the cDNA or gDNA that made up the material.

Losses at the gene ends were 4 bases for V and 2 bases for J; bases not matched to a gene: 2. Germline V gene data show CDR1 as SQVTM and CDR2 as ANQGSEA. The CDR3 contains 13 residues. TCRdb's table, derived via immunoSEQ multiplex PCR, lists solely in-frame clones and lacks some. The sample holds about 210,000 clones, 70% to 90% seen once. The clonotype originates from a woman in her forties or fifties with active or convalescent COVID-19. Sequencing was carried out using peripheral blood. V and J are TRBV29-1 and TRBJ1-2; the match to TRBD1 covers 9 bases. CDR3 nucleotide sequence: TGCAGCGTTGCCGGGACAGGGAACTATGGCTACACCTTC. Residues: CSVAGTGNYGYTF.